This entry features one TCR beta chain sequence. As handled by the study authors: The authors estimated nucleated cell counts from reference gene primer amplification. Sequencing was performed with immunoSEQ multiplex PCR; in TCRdb, only in-frame clones are kept and a portion is missing. That table supplies the V and J calls and clone size; D and trimming were determined from the DNA. This table has roughly 250,000 clones, approximately 86% appearing once. The data were obtained in a study of blood T cell repertoires in COVID-19. Assignments of participants to cohorts depended upon their own reported clinical history. The CDR3 covers 15 residues. After removal of 5 bases from V and 2 bases from J, the junction contained 7 bases not matched to a gene. Per the germline V gene, CDR1 is LNHDA and CDR2 is SQIVND (reference sequence).

This sequence was found in a woman between 45 and 65 years old who had recovered from COVID-19. Material for sequencing was PBMCs or T cells enriched from blood (not recorded which). The gene calls are TRBV19 and TRBJ2-5; 8 bases map to TRBD1. As DNA, the CDR3 is TGTGCCAGTAGTGCGGACAGGGCGGTACAAGAGACCCAGTACTTC. This gives the protein CASSADRAVQETQYF. The full variable domain, its missing parts supplied by reference TRBV19 and TRBJ2-5, is DGGITQSPKYLFRKEGQNVTLSCEQNLNHDAMYWYRQDPGQGLRLIYYSQIVNDFQKGDIAEGYSVSREKKESFPLTVTSAQKNPTAFYLCASSADRAVQETQYFGPGTRLLVL.